The present entry profiles one T cell receptor (beta chain) with its context. This clonotype turned up a few times. Its antigen target is currently unknown. Per-base quality was not reported, and no clone a single base away is much larger than it. This record comes from a study (dated by TCRdb to the mid-2010s). Libraries were prepared through RT-PCR. The sequencer was an Illumina MiSeq. TCRdb cleaned the public reads at Q25 with fastp, built clones with MiXCR and kept in-frame beta chains. Each CDR3 protein gets just one entry, which takes the most common genes and DNA from the rows behind it. Here the sample has 650,000 to 800,000 distinct CDR3 sequences; over 12% occur a single time. 3.6% of the sample comes from the top ten. Trimmed from V: 4 bases; trimmed from J: 6 bases; junction bases lacking a gene match: 3. The germline V gene (reference sequence) gives CDR1 as LGHDT and CDR2 as YNNKEL. The CDR3 numbers 13 residues from cysteine through phenylalanine. Only the CDR3 portion is preserved as DNA: 39 bases, with reading frame beginning at the first base.

The sequence was collected from a female donor in good health, serving as a healthy control. The sample consisted of memory CD4+ T cells from blood. This sequence uses TRBV3-1 and TRBJ1-1; TRBD1 agrees with 9 junctional bases. CDR3 protein: CASSPTGGPEAFF. Read as DNA, the sequence is TGTGCCAGCAGCCCTACAGGGGGCCCTGAAGCTTTCTTT.